This T cell receptor beta chain came from a study of blood T cell repertoires in COVID-19. Study in general: Some COVID-19 samples were acute and others convalescent; all came from the United States, Italy and Spain. T cells, B-cell-depleted T cells, or PBMCs supplied cDNA or gDNA.

This clone was detected once. Different DNA sequences within this sample yield the same CDR3. Assay: immunoSEQ multiplex PCR; the TCRdb copy retains only in-frame clones and omits some. The data contain 90,000 to 110,000 clones, over 80% of them singletons. The source of this sequence is a human donor in a cohort sampled during active COVID-19. The material sequenced was peripheral blood.

The CDR3 nucleotides read TGCGCCAGCAGCTTGCCCGGAGTGAACACTGAAGCTTTCTTT. The encoded protein is CASSLPGVNTEAFF. V usage is TRBV5-1 and J usage is TRBJ1-1; D ambiguous. The V end lost 1 base, the J end lost 0 bases, and 7 bases lay between the germline ends. CDR1 and CDR2 (germline): SGHRS, YFSETQ. The CDR3 sequence is 14 residues long.